This T cell receptor (beta chain) was sequenced in a study of cytomegalovirus exposure and HLA in healthy donors. Whole-study findings and limits: Most TCR sequences were seen very rarely across donors, but some public TCRs occurred in many. With high specificity and sensitivity, the classifier reportedly diagnosed cytomegalovirus status. The authors excluded some V segments, including TRBV6-2 and TRBV6-3, as indistinguishable.

The CDR3 extends over 17 amino acids. The trim removed 1 base at V and 4 bases at J, leaving 10 bases unmatched. In regard to this clone: Its antigen is still unknown.

PCR used 60 Vbeta primers and 13 Jbeta primers. In the authors' workflow: In a later analysis, roughly 86 million unique TCR beta chains included roughly 11 million shared by two or more donors. Sequencing was performed with immunoSEQ multiplex PCR; in TCRdb, only in-frame clones are kept and a portion is missing. The DNA was the basis for D and trimming; V, J and clone size are from that table. The sample shows 130,000 to 150,000 clones, roughly 82% of them seen only once. The chain combines TRBV23-1 with TRBJ1-1; 9 nucleotides agree with TRBD1. TRBV23-1 is marked as an open reading frame, function uncertain. This clonotype was sampled from a male donor in good health and CMV-seronegative. Input material: PBMCs. The CDR3 protein is CASSQWRTGGVGTEAFF. DNA of the CDR3: TGCGCCAGCAGTCAATGGCGTACAGGGGGCGTTGGCACTGAAGCTTTCTTT.